Below are 24 T cell receptor beta chains sequenced from a single sample in a study of blood T cells in healthy people across ages. Through a sample-barcoded 5' primer and a J-beta primer mix, a second PCR was run for 7 to 11 cycles. TCRdb independently ran MiXCR on the 5' RACE reads; one entry per CDR3 protein. The sample lists about 670,000 distinct CDR3 sequences, 35% to 50% seen once, with about 32% in the top ten. The sequenced sample was blood. These receptors all come from an elderly man in good health.

Worth noting for this clonotype: One end of the junction varies from germline; a read error may be responsible. The chain links TRBV7-2 to TRBJ2-3; 11 bases align to TRBD2. The CDR3 has 19 amino acids. Germline V gene lookup returns CDR1 SGHTA and CDR2 FQGNSA. The CDR3 coding sequence is TGTGCCAGCAGCTTAGTGGCACCTAGCGGGGGGCGCAAGACAGAGACGCAGTATTTT. Translated: CASSLVAPSGGRKTETQYF.

This clonotype came up a few times. The V call is TRBV6-2 or TRBV6-3, the J call TRBJ2-5; either TRBD1 or TRBD2 may fit D (5 bases each). Germline assignment: CDR1 MNHEY and CDR2 SVGEGT. V dropped 8 bases and J dropped 4 bases, with 17 bases sitting between them. CDR3 size: 14 residues. The CDR3 protein is CASGRTTRGETQYF. The CDR3, as DNA: TGTGCCAGCGGAAGGACCACGAGGGGAGAGACCCAGTACTTC.

The rearrangement joins TRBV18 to TRBJ2-1; the D call may be TRBD1 or TRBD2 (5 bases each). This CDR3 is 12 amino acids long. V was cut by 8 bases and J by 8 bases, with 13 bases left in between. Germline CDR1 KGHSH, CDR2 LQKENI. This CDR3 is CASGPGTDEQFF. The CDR3 region has the DNA TGTGCCAGCGGACCAGGGACCGATGAGCAGTTCTTC.

The chain links TRBV7-2 to TRBJ2-3; the D gene is possibly TRBD2 (6 bases). Germline CDR1 SGHTA, CDR2 FQGNSA. The CDR3 runs to 14 residues. Trimming cost V 5 bases and J 3 bases, with 12 bases left between them. The CDR3 nucleotides read TGTGCCAGCAGCCACGGTGGACTAACAGATACGCAGTATTTT. Protein product: CASSHGGLTDTQYF.

The genes are TRBV12-3 or TRBV12-4 and TRBJ1-5, with TRBD1 as a possible D gene (6 bases). With 1 base removed from V and 1 base from J, the gap between germline ends came to 8 bases. There are 15 residues in the CDR3. CDR3 protein: CASSLEGQSNQPQHF. Written as DNA, the CDR3 is TGTGCCAGCAGTTTAGAAGGACAGAGCAATCAGCCCCAGCATTTT.

V gene TRBV7-2 combines with J gene TRBJ2-7; D is perhaps TRBD2 (5 bases). The CDR3 has 17 amino acids. Germline lookup yields CDR1 SGHTA and CDR2 FQGNSA. V dropped 5 bases and J dropped 2 bases, with 22 bases sitting between them. This chain's CDR3 is CASSPGLMGGLAYEQYF. Written as DNA, the CDR3 is TGTGCCAGCAGCCCTGGTTTAATGGGCGGACTGGCCTACGAGCAGTACTTC.

The J gene is TRBJ1-2, the V gene TRBV18, with D uncertain. Germline-derived CDR1 and CDR2 are KGHSH and LQKENI. The length of the CDR3 is 16 residues. V was clipped by 3 bases and J by 4 bases, with 18 bases between them. Here the CDR3 reads CASSPTYGRSAYGYTF. The CDR3 DNA reads as TGTGCCAGCTCACCTACGTACGGCAGGTCGGCCTATGGCTACACCTTC. The full variable domain, completed using reference TRBV18 and TRBJ1-2, is NAGVMQNPRHLVRRRGQEARLRCSPMKGHSHVYWYRQLPEEGLKFMVYLQKENIIDESGMPKERFSAEFPKEGPSILRIQQVVRGDSAAYFCASSPTYGRSAYGYTFGSGTRLTVV.

With respect to this clonotype: The junction departs from the called germline gene at one end, perhaps through a read error. This chain uses TRBV3-1 with TRBJ2-3, with 10 positions matching TRBD2. Germline V lookup: CDR1 LGHDT, CDR2 YNNKEL (reference sequence). The CDR3 consists of 17 residues. The CDR3 sequence: CASSQDPPSGSTDTLYF. CDR3 DNA sequence: TGTGCCAGCAGCCAAGATCCTCCTAGCGGGAGCACAGATACGCTGTATTTT.

Notes on this clonotype: The junction departs from germline at one end; a sequencing error may be responsible. The chain uses TRBV6-1 and TRBJ2-3; possibly TRBD1 or TRBD2 for D (6 bases each). The CDR3 extends over 14 amino acids. Germline loops: CDR1 MNHNS, CDR2 SASEGT. CDR3 DNA sequence: TGTGCCAACAGTGAAGGGGGGTCCAGGGGTACGCAGTATTTT. It translates to CANSEGGSRGTQYF.

This sequence joins TRBV7-9 and TRBJ2-3, with TRBD2 identical over 9 bases. Germline lookup yields CDR1 SEHNR and CDR2 FQNEAQ (reference sequence). V shed 2 bases and J 2 bases; nucleotides not matched to a gene: 5. The CDR3 sequence is 16 residues long. The CDR3 protein is CASSLRLADSTDTQYF. DNA for the CDR3: TGTGCCAGCAGCTTACGACTAGCGGACTCCACAGATACGCAGTATTTT.

This clonotype came up a few times. Here the CDR3 DNA reads TGTGCCAGCAGTGAATTACCCCCGAGCGGGGGGAGGTGGGAGCTGTTTTTT. Residues: CASSELPPSGGRWELFF. The chain combines TRBV6-1 with TRBJ2-2, with TRBD2 identical over 9 bases. With V trimmed by 2 bases and J by 9 bases, 13 bases remained unmatched. Germline V gene lookup returns CDR1 MNHNS and CDR2 SASEGT. The CDR3 spans 17 residues.

The rearrangement uses TRBV6-6 and TRBJ2-7; 8 nucleotides agree with TRBD1. The germline gives CDR1 MNHNY, CDR2 SVGAGI (reference sequence). This CDR3 contains 13 residues. The ends lost 6 bases at V and 2 bases at J; junction bases unmatched: 3. The chain's CDR3 is CASRGQVPYEQYF. The CDR3 bases are TGTGCCAGCAGGGGACAGGTTCCCTACGAGCAGTACTTC.

The chain has TRBV19 and TRBJ1-1, with TRBD1 as a possible D gene (5 bases). The length of the CDR3 is 14 residues. V was cut by 10 bases and J by 1 base, with 16 bases left in between. CDR1 is LNHDA, CDR2 SQIVND, per germline (reference sequence). The CDR3: CATKGREENTEAFF. The CDR3 nucleotides are TGTGCCACTAAGGGGAGAGAGGAGAACACTGAAGCTTTCTTT.

The chain uses TRBV3-1 and TRBJ2-5, with D hard to call. Trimming removed 2 bases at V and 12 bases at J, with 16 bases between. The CDR3 has 13 amino acids. Germline CDR1 is LGHDT and CDR2 is YNNKEL (reference sequence). CDR3 in amino acids: CASSQNRRSREYF. DNA of the CDR3: TGTGCCAGCAGCCAAAACCGGCGAAGTCGAGAGTACTTC.

J is TRBJ2-3 and V is TRBV11-2; D is undetermined. CDR1 and CDR2 (germline): SGHAT, FQNNGV. The CDR3 totals 16 residues. Trimming cost V 3 bases and J 2 bases, with 15 bases left between them. This CDR3 reads CASSFTPLKITDTQYF. In nucleotides, the CDR3 is TGTGCCAGCAGCTTCACCCCGTTGAAGATCACAGATACGCAGTATTTT.

This clonotype was seen a single time. The chain combines TRBV14 with TRBJ2-4; 7 bases align to TRBD2. The J segment lost 1 base and the V segment lost 4 bases, leaving 10 bases of the junction unmatched. There are 17 residues in the CDR3. Germline-derived CDR1 and CDR2 are SGHDN and FVKESK. CDR3 protein: CASSLLGGKDAKNIQYF. CDR3 coding DNA: TGTGCCAGCAGCCTATTGGGGGGGAAGGATGCCAAAAACATTCAGTACTTC.

The chain carries TRBV6-1 and TRBJ2-3; 12 positions match TRBD2. The CDR3 runs to 17 residues. The germline V gene has CDR1 MNHNS and CDR2 SASEGT. V shed 5 bases, J shed 3 bases, and the junction held 9 bases outside the gene matches. CDR3 nucleotides: TGTGCCAGCAGTCGATCCGGACTAGCGGGAAATACAGATACGCAGTATTTT. Its protein is CASSRSGLAGNTDTQYF.

The J gene is TRBJ2-5, the V gene TRBV6-2 or TRBV6-3, with D tentatively TRBD1 (6 bases). TRBJ2-7 explains the end of the DNA better; the J call may be wrong. This CDR3 is built from 14 residues. Germline CDR1 and CDR2: MNHEY and SVGEGT. CDR3 coding DNA: TGTGCCAGCAGTTACTCCCCCAGGGGCTACGAGCAGTACTTC. It specifies CASSYSPRGYEQYF.

This clonotype was counted once. This sequence joins TRBV2 and TRBJ1-6; tentatively, D is TRBD1 (5 bases). Germline-derived CDR1 and CDR2 are SNHLY and FYNNEI. With 3 bases removed from V and 0 bases from J, the gap between germline ends came to 15 bases. This CDR3 has 18 residues. The CDR3, as DNA: TGTGCCAGCAGTGAGGGGCAGGGAAGAAGCTCCTATAATTCACCCCTCCACTTT. Translated: CASSEGQGRSSYNSPLHF.

Worth noting for this clonotype: An end of the junction does not agree with germline; a read error may underlie this. This rearrangement joins TRBV2 to TRBJ2-3, with 9 bases that match TRBD1. CDR1 is SNHLY and CDR2 is FYNNEI in the germline V gene. CDR3 length equals 12 residues. CDR3 coding DNA: TGTACCAGACAGGGGGGAACAGATACGCAGTATTTT. Encoded protein: CTRQGGTDTQYF. The full variable domain, with the rest looked up from reference TRBV2 and TRBJ2-3, is EPEVTQTPSHQVTQMGQEVILRCVPISNHLYFYWYRQILGQKVEFLVSFYNNEISEKSEIFDDQFSVERPDGSNFTLKIRSTKLEDSAMYFCTRQGGTDTQYFGPGTRLTVL.

The rearrangement uses TRBV29-1 and TRBJ1-4, with D perhaps TRBD1 (5 bases). There are 14 residues in the CDR3. The V end was cut by 6 bases, the J end by 6 bases, with 17 bases between. CDR1 and CDR2 (germline): SQVTM, ANQGSEA. In DNA form, the CDR3 reads TGCAGCGTCGAGATCGCGACAGCCCATGAAAAACTGTTTTTT. The encoded protein is CSVEIATAHEKLFF.

CDR3 amino acids: CSAGTPDGLAGPNEQYF. CDR3 DNA sequence: TGCAGTGCTGGGACACCGGACGGACTAGCGGGACCCAATGAGCAGTACTTC. This chain uses TRBV20-1 with TRBJ2-5; 12 positions match TRBD2. The CDR3 totals 17 residues. J gave up 11 bases and V 5 bases, and 21 bases lay outside the gene matches. Germline CDR1 and CDR2: DFQATT and SNEGSKA (reference sequence).

This clonotype is a singleton in its sample. The chain has TRBV13 and TRBJ1-2; 10 bases align to TRBD1. Germline loops: CDR1 PRHDT, CDR2 FYEKMQ (reference sequence). The CDR3 totals 14 residues. Germline trimming cut 5 bases from V and 7 bases from J; bases unmatched to any gene: 7. The CDR3 sequence: CASSVGQGNLGYTF. The CDR3 nucleotides read TGTGCCAGCAGCGTGGGACAGGGGAATCTTGGCTACACCTTC.

Points on this clonotype: At one boundary the junction diverges from the germline segment, which might be a read error. The gene calls are TRBV30 and TRBJ1-5; D is unresolved. The CDR3 has 12 residues. Germline V gene sequence: CDR1 GTSNPN, CDR2 SVGIG (reference sequence). The CDR3: CAGSQYNQPQHF. As DNA, the CDR3 is TGTGCCGGGAGTCAGTATAATCAGCCCCAGCATTTT. Full variable domain (missing parts from reference TRBV30 and TRBJ1-5): SQTIHQWPATLVQPVGSPLSLECTVEGTSNPNLYWYRQAAGRGLQLLFYSVGIGQISSEVPQNLSASRPQDRQFILSSKKLLLSDSGFYLCAGSQYNQPQHFGDGTRLSIL.